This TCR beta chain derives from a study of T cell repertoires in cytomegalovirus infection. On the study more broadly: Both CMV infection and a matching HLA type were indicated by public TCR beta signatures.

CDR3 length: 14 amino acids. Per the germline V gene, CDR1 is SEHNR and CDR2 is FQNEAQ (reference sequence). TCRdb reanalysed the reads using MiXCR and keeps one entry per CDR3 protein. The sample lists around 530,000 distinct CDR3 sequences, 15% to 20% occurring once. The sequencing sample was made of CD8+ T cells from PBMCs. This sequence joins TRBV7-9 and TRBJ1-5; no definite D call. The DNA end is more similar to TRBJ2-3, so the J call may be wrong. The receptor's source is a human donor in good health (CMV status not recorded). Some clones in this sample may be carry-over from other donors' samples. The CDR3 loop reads CASSLGRSNQPQYF. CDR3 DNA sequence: TGTGCCAGCAGCTTAGGACGGAGCAATCAGCCCCAGTATTTT.